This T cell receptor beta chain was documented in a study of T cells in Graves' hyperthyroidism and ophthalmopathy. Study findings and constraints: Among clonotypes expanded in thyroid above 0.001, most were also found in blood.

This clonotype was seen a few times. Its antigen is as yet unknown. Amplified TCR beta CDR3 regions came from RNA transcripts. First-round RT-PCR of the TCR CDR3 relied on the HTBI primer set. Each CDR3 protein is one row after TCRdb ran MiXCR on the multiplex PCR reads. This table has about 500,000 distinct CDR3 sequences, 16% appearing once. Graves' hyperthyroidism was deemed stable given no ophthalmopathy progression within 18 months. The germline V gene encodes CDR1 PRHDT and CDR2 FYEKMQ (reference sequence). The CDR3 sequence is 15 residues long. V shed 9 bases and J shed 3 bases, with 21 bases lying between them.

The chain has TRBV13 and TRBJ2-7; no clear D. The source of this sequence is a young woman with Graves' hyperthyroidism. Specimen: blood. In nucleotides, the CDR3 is TGTGCCAGTAGTCTCCAGTGGGCGGCCCGCTACGAGCAGTACTTC. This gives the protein CASSLQWAARYEQYF.